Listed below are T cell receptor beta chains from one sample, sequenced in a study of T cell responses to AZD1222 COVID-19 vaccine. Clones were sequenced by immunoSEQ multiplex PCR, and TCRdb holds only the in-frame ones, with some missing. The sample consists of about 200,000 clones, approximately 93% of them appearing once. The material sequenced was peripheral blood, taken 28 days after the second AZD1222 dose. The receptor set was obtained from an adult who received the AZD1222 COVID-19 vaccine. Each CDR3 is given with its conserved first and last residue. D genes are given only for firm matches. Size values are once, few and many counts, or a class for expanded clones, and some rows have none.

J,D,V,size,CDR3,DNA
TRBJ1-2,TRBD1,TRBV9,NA,CASSVATGTGGLYGYTF,TGTGCCAGCAGCGTAGCTACCGGGACAGGAGGGCTCTATGGCTACACCTTC
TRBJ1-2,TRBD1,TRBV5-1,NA,CASSGDRAGYTF,TGCGCCAGCAGCGGGGACAGGGCTGGCTACACCTTC
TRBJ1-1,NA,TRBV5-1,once,CASTMRTDLNTEAFF,TGCGCCAGCACCATGAGGACAGATTTGAACACTGAAGCTTTCTTT
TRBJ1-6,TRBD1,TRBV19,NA,CASSTDRGGNSPLHF,TGTGCCAGTAGTACCGACAGGGGAGGTAATTCACCCCTCCACTTT
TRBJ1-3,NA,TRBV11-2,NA,CASTDHPGPLNTIYF,TGTGCCAGCACCGATCATCCGGGACCGCTAAACACCATATATTTT
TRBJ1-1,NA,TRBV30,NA,CAWSSGGNTEAFF,TGTGCCTGGAGTTCGGGGGGGAACACTGAAGCTTTCTTT
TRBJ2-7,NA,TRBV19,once,CASSARRQSSYEQYF,TGTGCCAGTAGTGCACGCCGGCAGAGCTCCTACGAGCAGTACTTC
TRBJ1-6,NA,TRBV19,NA,CASRGPQGRDNNSPLHF,TGTGCCAGTAGAGGTCCTCAGGGCAGGGATAATAATTCACCCCTCCACTTT
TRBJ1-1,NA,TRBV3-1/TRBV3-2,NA,CASSQGAEAFF,TGTGCCAGCAGCCAAGGCGCTGAAGCTTTCTTT
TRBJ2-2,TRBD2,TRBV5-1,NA,CASTSGGGHTGELFF,TGCGCCAGCACCTCCGGGGGGGGCCACACCGGGGAGCTGTTTTTT
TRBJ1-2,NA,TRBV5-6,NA,CASSLVGRPDYGYTF,TGTGCCAGCAGCTTGGTAGGGCGACCTGACTATGGCTACACCTTC
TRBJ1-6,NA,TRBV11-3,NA,CASSLPKSSAGVDSPLHF,TGTGCCAGCAGCTTACCCAAATCTTCGGCGGGGGTTGATTCACCCCTCCACTTT
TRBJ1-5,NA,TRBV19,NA,CASSIPGGNQPQHF,TGTGCCAGTAGTATCCCCGGTGGGAATCAGCCCCAGCATTTT
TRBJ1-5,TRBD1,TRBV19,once,CASSIVGGQGRNQPQHF,TGTGCCAGTAGTATAGTTGGGGGACAGGGGCGCAATCAGCCCCAGCATTTT